The present T cell receptor (beta chain) was sequenced within a study of blood T cell repertoires in COVID-19. Study as a whole: Samples representing acute and convalescent COVID-19 were sourced from the United States, Italy and Spain. The cDNA or gDNA used as material had been derived from T cells, B-cell-depleted T cells, or PBMCs.

This clone was seen just once. As handled by the study authors: Amplified reference gene primers provided the basis for estimating nucleated cell counts. Profiling relied on immunoSEQ multiplex PCR, and the TCRdb table lists in-frame clones only, not all of them. V and J calls and clone size follow that table, whereas D and trimming were derived from the DNA. This sample has tens of thousands of clones; roughly 87% occur once, and the top ten carry around 6.7%. V shed 5 bases and J 4 bases; nucleotides not matched to a gene: 8. CDR3 size: 14 residues. Germline loops: CDR1 LNHDA, CDR2 SQIVND (reference sequence).

This receptor was taken from a man in his fifties with active COVID-19. V and J are TRBV19 and TRBJ2-7, with TRBD1 matching over 7 bases. Sequenced: peripheral blood. The CDR3, as DNA: TGTGCCAGTAGTCCTTACCCGGGACAGTACGAGCAGTACTTC. Translating gives CASSPYPGQYEQYF.